The next 8 T cell receptor beta chains were all read from a single sample in a study of radiotherapy plus CTLA-4 blockade in lung cancer. TCRdb keeps only in-frame clones here, not all; method: immunoSEQ multiplex PCR. Here the sample spans about 45,000 clones, roughly two thirds being singletons. This specimen consisted of peripheral blood, obtained from a patient treated with radiotherapy plus ipilimumab. Every receptor here comes from a human donor with non-small cell lung cancer who had a partial response to radiotherapy plus ipilimumab.

CDR3 nucleotides: TGTGCCAGCAGCTTAAACGGGGGAGGGGAGACCCAGTACTTC. It translates to CASSLNGGGETQYF. V usage is TRBV7-9 and J usage is TRBJ2-5, with 7 positions matching TRBD2. J was trimmed by 5 bases and V by 2 bases; bases with no gene match: 5. The germline gives CDR1 SEHNR, CDR2 FQNEAQ (reference sequence). The CDR3 is made up of 14 amino acids.

The chain has TRBV6-4 and TRBJ2-3; TRBD2 matches 7 bases. The germline V gene encodes CDR1 MRHNA and CDR2 SNTAGT. The junction had 14 bases not matched to a gene; V was cut back by 0 bases and J by 2 bases. This CDR3 comprises 19 residues. CDR3 nucleotides: TGTGCCAGCAGTGACTCCGTCCTTGGTTGGCGGGGGAACACAGATACGCAGTATTTT. Its protein is CASSDSVLGWRGNTDTQYF.

A remark on this clone: The same CDR3 can be traced to other DNA sequences in this sample. This sequence joins TRBV12-5 and TRBJ2-3; D is unclear. This CDR3 has 13 residues. The germline V gene encodes CDR1 LGHNT and CDR2 FRNRAP. Trimming took 6 bases from V and 5 from J, leaving 12 bases between them. In DNA, the CDR3 is TGTGCTAGTGGCCACGGTTCCGTAGATACGCAGTATTTT. Protein: CASGHGSVDTQYF.

The chain employs TRBV4-3 and TRBJ1-1; D gene ambiguous. The CDR3 extends over 13 amino acids. The V gene lost 5 bases and the J gene lost 3 bases, with 10 bases spanning the gap. Germline CDR1 is LGHNA and CDR2 is YSLEER. The CDR3 DNA reads as TGCGCCAGCAGCTCGATCCGGGACACTGAAGCTTTCTTT. Its translation: CASSSIRDTEAFF.

This sequence joins TRBV30 and TRBJ1-2; D is unclear. The CDR3 spans 13 residues. The V gene's germline CDR1 is GTSNPN and CDR2 SVGIG (reference sequence). V was trimmed by 2 bases and J by 4 bases, leaving 11 bases between them. The CDR3 DNA reads as TGTGCCTGGAGTCCGGTAATAAGCTATGGCTACACCTTC. Protein: CAWSPVISYGYTF.

The chain joins TRBV19 to TRBJ2-5, with a possible D match to TRBD1 (6 bases). CDR3 length: 17 residues. Germline lookup yields CDR1 LNHDA and CDR2 SQIVND (reference sequence). The V end lost 4 bases, the J end lost 3 bases, and 21 bases lay between the germline ends. CDR3 in DNA: TGTGCCAGTAGTAACTTACAGGGATCGGTCATCAAAGAGACCCAGTACTTC. It codes for CASSNLQGSVIKETQYF.

Only a few counts were recorded for this clone. V is TRBV27 and J is TRBJ2-3; D might be TRBD2 (7 bases). This CDR3 region has 21 residues. V lost 0 bases and J 0 bases, leaving 25 bases between the germline ends. Germline CDR1 MNHEY, CDR2 SMNVEV (reference sequence). CDR3 DNA: TGTGCCAGCAGTTTATCGTCCCCGTGGCGCGGCCGGGGGGCTAGCACAGATACGCAGTATTTT. This codes for CASSLSSPWRGRGASTDTQYF.

The V and J genes are TRBV27 and TRBJ2-2, with D unclear. Trimming left V 0 bases short and J 0 bases short, with 11 bases between. CDR3 length: 17 residues. The germline gives CDR1 MNHEY, CDR2 SMNVEV (reference sequence). The CDR3 sequence is CASSLSFQATNTGELFF. The CDR3 nucleotides are TGTGCCAGCAGTTTATCTTTCCAGGCGACGAACACCGGGGAGCTGTTTTTT.